The rows below give T cell receptor beta chains drawn from one sample of a study of shared clonotypes between healthy human individuals. TCRdb's copy holds only in-frame clones and misses some; the assay was immunoSEQ multiplex PCR. Of 950,000 to 1,100,000 clones in the sample, around 74% were seen once. Specimen: memory CD4+ T cells sorted from blood. The receptors were sampled from a man aged 18 to 29 in good health. The CDR3 runs from the conserved cysteine through the conserved F or W. Each record gives: clone size, V gene, D gene, J gene, CDR3 protein, CDR3 DNA. A D gene is named only where the DNA matches it firmly. Where a row states a size, it is once, few, many or the class of an expanded clone; other rows omit it.

NA	TRBV19	NA	TRBJ1-5	CASSTPLRTSNQPQHF	TGTGCCAGTAGTACCCCCCTTAGGACATCCAATCAGCCCCAGCATTTT
NA	TRBV5-1	NA	TRBJ1-2	CASSLEQSYGYTF	TGCGCCAGCAGCTTGGAGCAGTCCTATGGCTACACCTTC
NA	TRBV7-8	TRBD1	TRBJ1-5	CASSAGQAERQPQHF	TGTGCCAGCAGCGCGGGACAGGCGGAACGACAGCCCCAGCATTTT
NA	TRBV5-4	NA	TRBJ1-1	CASSAEIITEAFF	TGTGCCAGCAGCGCGGAGATAATAACTGAAGCTTTCTTT
NA	TRBV2	NA	TRBJ1-2	CASIVGEGSYGYTF	TGTGCCAGCATAGTGGGTGAAGGTTCCTATGGCTACACCTTC
NA	TRBV7-2	TRBD1	TRBJ1-5	CASSPLGQVNQPQHF	TGTGCCAGCAGCCCGCTGGGACAGGTTAATCAGCCCCAGCATTTT
NA	TRBV7-2	NA	TRBJ2-7	CASSPGTGGVEQYF	TGTGCCAGCAGCCCCGGGACTGGGGGAGTCGAGCAGTACTTC
NA	TRBV18	TRBD2	TRBJ2-7	CASSPPGSGGFYEQYF	TGTGCCAGCTCACCACCTGGTAGCGGGGGGTTCTACGAGCAGTACTTC
NA	TRBV4-2	NA	TRBJ1-6	CASSQESGIAYNSPLHF	TGTGCCAGCAGCCAAGAGTCCGGTATTGCCTATAATTCACCCCTCCACTTT
NA	TRBV28	NA	TRBJ1-4	CASSLTHSVGLFEKLFF	TGTGCCAGCAGTTTGACCCACAGTGTAGGGTTGTTTGAAAAACTGTTTTTT
NA	TRBV5-5	TRBD1	TRBJ2-1	CASSKPTGGGNNEQFF	TGTGCCAGCAGCAAACCCACAGGGGGCGGAAACAATGAGCAGTTCTTC
NA	TRBV29-1	TRBD1	TRBJ2-2	CSVEIRQGAKSGELFF	TGCAGCGTTGAAATAAGACAGGGGGCGAAGTCCGGGGAGCTGTTTTTT
many	TRBV19	NA	TRBJ2-2	CASGGRVDTGELFF	TGTGCCAGTGGAGGCAGGGTCGACACCGGGGAGCTGTTTTTT
once	TRBV6-5	NA	TRBJ2-4	CASSLDRYIQYF	TGTGCCAGCAGTTTGGACCGGTACATTCAGTACTTC
once	TRBV6-5	NA	TRBJ1-3	CASSYSTASGNTIYF	TGTGCCAGCAGTTATTCGACAGCCTCTGGAAACACCATATATTTT
NA	TRBV7-9	NA	TRBJ1-1	CASSLGAGANTEAFF	TGTGCCAGCAGCTTAGGGGCAGGAGCGAACACTGAAGCTTTCTTT
NA	TRBV18	NA	TRBJ2-7	CASSPFEGRYEQYF	TGTGCCAGCTCACCTTTCGAGGGCCGCTACGAGCAGTACTTC
NA	TRBV29-1	NA	TRBJ2-7	CSVAQGTYEQYF	TGCAGCGTTGCCCAGGGGACCTACGAGCAGTACTTC
NA	TRBV5-1	TRBD1	TRBJ2-7	CASSNHGTGAHNEQYF	TGCGCCAGCAGCAACCACGGGACAGGGGCGCACAACGAGCAGTACTTC
NA	TRBV5-1	NA	TRBJ2-7	CASSIKGASSYEQYF	TGCGCCAGCAGCATCAAGGGAGCGAGTTCCTACGAGCAGTACTTC
NA	TRBV29-1	NA	TRBJ2-3	CSVGWTDTQYF	TGCAGCGTTGGCTGGACAGATACGCAGTATTTT
few	TRBV6-5	NA	TRBJ2-7	CASSYFIYEQYF	TGTGCCAGCAGTTACTTTATTTACGAGCAGTACTTC
few	TRBV7-3	NA	TRBJ1-1	CASSRSGDDTEAFF	TGTGCCAGCAGCCGTTCTGGGGATGACACTGAAGCTTTCTTT
few	TRBV5-1	TRBD2	TRBJ2-5	CASSYGLAGEGAQYF	TGCGCCAGCAGCTACGGACTAGCGGGAGAGGGGGCCCAGTACTTC
NA	TRBV25-1	NA	TRBJ1-6	CASSVTGVNNSPLHF	TGTGCCAGCAGTGTTACAGGAGTAAATAATTCACCCCTCCACTTT
NA	TRBV7-9	NA	TRBJ1-1	CASSYRSQNTEAFF	TGTGCCAGCAGCTACAGGTCCCAGAACACTGAAGCTTTCTTT
NA	TRBV7-6	NA	TRBJ2-3	CASSLAGSDTQYF	TGTGCCAGCAGCTTAGCAGGTTCGGATACGCAGTATTTT
NA	TRBV5-1	TRBD2	TRBJ2-1	CASRETSGNNEQFF	TGCGCCAGCAGAGAGACTAGCGGGAACAATGAGCAGTTCTTC
NA	TRBV10-1	NA	TRBJ2-1	CASSESTASEQFF	TGCGCCAGCAGTGAGTCGACAGCCTCTGAGCAGTTCTTC
few	TRBV4-1	NA	TRBJ1-4	CASSYRYDNEKLFF	TGCGCCAGCAGCTACCGGTACGACAATGAAAAACTGTTTTTT
NA	TRBV27	TRBD1	TRBJ2-7	CASSLGSGGMWEQYF	TGTGCCAGCAGTTTAGGGTCAGGGGGCATGTGGGAGCAGTACTTC
NA	TRBV19	TRBD1	TRBJ1-1	CASSPLQGMNTEAFF	TGTGCCAGTAGCCCCCTACAGGGGATGAACACTGAAGCTTTCTTT
NA	TRBV5-6	NA	TRBJ1-2	CASGQLTTGYGYTF	TGTGCCAGCGGACAGCTTACGACAGGTTATGGCTACACCTTC
once	TRBV19	NA	TRBJ2-3	CASSKDSTDTQYF	TGTGCCAGTAGTAAGGATAGCACAGATACGCAGTATTTT
many	TRBV15	NA	TRBJ1-1	CATSRDTTEAFF	TGTGCCACCAGCAGAGATACGACTGAAGCTTTCTTT
NA	TRBV18	NA	TRBJ2-7	CASSPASVGYEQYF	TGTGCCAGCTCACCCGCGTCCGTTGGGTACGAGCAGTACTTC
NA	TRBV6-5	NA	TRBJ1-2	CASKKTGKGGGYTF	TGTGCCAGCAAAAAAACAGGGAAGGGTGGTGGCTACACCTTC
once	TRBV4-3	NA	TRBJ1-2	CASSRNLQGSGYTF	TGCGCCAGCAGCCGCAACCTACAGGGTTCTGGTTACACCTTC
NA	TRBV5-4	TRBD1	TRBJ1-4	CASSRGQGETTNEKLFF	TGTGCCAGCAGCCGGGGACAGGGCGAAACAACTAATGAAAAACTGTTTTTT
NA	TRBV7-9	NA	TRBJ2-2	CASTREIDGTGELFF	TGTGCCAGCACCAGGGAAATAGACGGAACCGGGGAGCTGTTTTTT
NA	TRBV5-1	TRBD1	TRBJ2-6	CASSQGQGARGANVLTF	TGCGCCAGCAGCCAGGGACAGGGGGCGCGAGGGGCCAACGTCCTGACTTTC
NA	TRBV27	NA	TRBJ1-2	CASSLRRYGYTF	TGTGCCAGCAGTTTAAGGCGCTATGGCTACACCTTC
NA	TRBV7-9	NA	TRBJ2-3	CASSLAEDRDTQYF	TGTGCCAGCAGCTTAGCGGAGGATCGTGATACGCAGTATTTT
NA	TRBV19	TRBD1	TRBJ2-1	CASSPPGQGWGNEQFF	TGTGCCAGTAGTCCGCCTGGACAGGGATGGGGCAATGAGCAGTTCTTC
NA	TRBV2	TRBD1	TRBJ1-5	CASRIDRGQPQHF	TGTGCCAGCAGGATCGACAGGGGGCAGCCCCAGCATTTT
NA	TRBV27	TRBD2	TRBJ2-7	CASSPTSGSVYEQYF	TGTGCCAGCAGCCCGACTAGCGGGAGTGTGTACGAGCAGTACTTC
NA	TRBV7-2	NA	TRBJ2-3	CASSPNYRDTQYF	TGTGCCAGCAGCCCCAACTATCGGGATACGCAGTATTTT
NA	TRBV5-1	NA	TRBJ1-1	CASSFRENTEAFF	TGCGCCAGCAGCTTCCGGGAGAACACTGAAGCTTTCTTT
NA	TRBV28	TRBD1	TRBJ2-4	CASSQGATKNIQYF	TGTGCCAGCAGTCAGGGGGCGACCAAAAACATTCAGTACTTC
NA	TRBV5-6	TRBD2	TRBJ2-1	CASSAGGGNNEQFF	TGTGCCAGCTCTGCGGGGGGCGGAAACAATGAGCAGTTCTTC
NA	TRBV6-6	NA	TRBJ1-5	CASSRWGVGQPQHF	TGTGCCAGCAGTCGATGGGGGGTCGGGCAGCCCCAGCATTTT